The next 5 T cell receptor beta chains were all read from a single sample in a study of blood T cell repertoires in COVID-19. The data were produced by immunoSEQ multiplex PCR, yet TCRdb's version contains in-frame clones alone and is incomplete. The table has around 250,000 clones, roughly nine tenths seen once. Sequenced sample: PBMCs or T cells enriched from blood (not recorded which). The receptor set was obtained from a human donor in a cohort exposed to, infected with or recovered from COVID-19 (not recorded which). The donor label of this sample is uncertain.

The chain is built from TRBV7-9 and TRBJ1-3; D is unclear. Germline CDR1 and CDR2: SEHNR and FQNEAQ (reference sequence). The CDR3 is 13 amino acids. The V end lost 5 bases, the J end lost 2 bases, and 7 bases lay between the germline ends. In DNA, the CDR3 is TGTGCCAGCAGCCAACGCGCTGGAAACACCATATATTTT. This codes for CASSQRAGNTIYF.

This chain joins TRBV29-1 and TRBJ1-1; tentative D call: TRBD1 (5 bases). CDR1 SQVTM and CDR2 ANQGSEA come from the germline V gene. CDR3 length equals 13 residues. The V gene lost 7 bases and the J gene lost 1 base, with 13 bases spanning the gap. CDR3 in amino acids: CSARRGENTEAFF. CDR3 coding DNA: TGCAGCGCTCGAAGGGGCGAGAACACTGAAGCTTTCTTT. Full variable domain (remainder filled in from reference TRBV29-1 and TRBJ1-1): SAVISQKPSRDICQRGTSLTIQCQVDSQVTMMFWYRQQPGQSLTLIATANQGSEATYESGFVIDKFPISRPNLTFSTLTVSNMSPEDSSIYLCSARRGENTEAFFGQGTRLTVV.

This chain joins TRBV7-3 and TRBJ2-2; weak D call: TRBD2 (5 bases). V gave up 5 bases and J gave up 6 bases, with 13 bases separating them. Germline V gene data show CDR1 as SGHTA and CDR2 as FQGTGA. The CDR3 is made up of 14 amino acids. The CDR3 coding sequence is TGTGCCAGCAGCCAACAAGCGGTCGCCGGGGAGCTGTTTTTT. Amino acid sequence: CASSQQAVAGELFF.

The gene calls are TRBV19 and TRBJ2-2; a weak D match, TRBD1 (7 bases). With 5 bases removed from V and 9 bases from J, the gap between germline ends came to 16 bases. The length of the CDR3 is 14 residues. CDR1 and CDR2 (germline): LNHDA, SQIVND (reference sequence). The CDR3 DNA is TGTGCCAGTAGTGCCCAGTCAGGGGGGCGGGAGCTGTTTTTT. Its translation is CASSAQSGGRELFF.

The CDR3 reads CASSLAYPGQGYGYTF. CDR3 in DNA: TGTGCCAGCAGCTTAGCGTATCCGGGACAGGGTTATGGCTACACCTTC. This chain connects TRBV7-9 to TRBJ1-2; the match to TRBD1 covers 9 bases. Trimming cost V 0 bases and J 5 bases; bases outside gene matches: 7. Germline V gene sequence: CDR1 SEHNR, CDR2 FQNEAQ (reference sequence). This CDR3 has 16 residues.